This TCR beta chain stems from a study of T cells after yellow fever vaccination. At the level of the study: It was SMART-Seq v4 Ultra Low Input that prepared the fractions with low cell numbers.

TCR cDNA, made by 5'RACE template switching, carried an added universal primer site and UMIs. TCRdb ran MiXCR on the 5' RACE reads and lists one entry per CDR3 protein. This sample has about 310,000 distinct CDR3 sequences, with approximately 3.8% found just once. General observations from the study: Reappearance after the booster was observed for most primary-vaccination clones (about 95% CD4, about 91% CD8).

Germline V gene data show CDR1 as SGHDT and CDR2 as YYEEEE. Trimming at V came to 6 bases and at J to 2 bases, leaving 8 bases not matched to a gene. The CDR3 is 15 residues long. This clonotype was seen a handful of times. Its antigen is unknown. The V and J genes are TRBV5-6 and TRBJ1-2, with 9 bases fitting TRBD1. The source material was PBMCs, sampled on the day of the yellow fever booster vaccination. This sequence originates from a man younger than 35 who received the YFV17D yellow fever vaccine. CDR3 sequence reads: CASTRSGQGNYGYTF. As DNA, the CDR3 is TGTGCCAGCACCCGGTCCGGACAGGGGAACTATGGCTACACCTTC. Combining the CDR3 with reference TRBV5-6 and TRBJ1-2 gives the whole variable domain DAGVTQSPTHLIKTRGQQVTLRCSPKSGHDTVSWYQQALGQGPQFIFQYYEEEERQRGNFPDRFSGHQFPNYSSELNVNALLLGDSALYLCASTRSGQGNYGYTFGSGTRLTVV.